One and the same sample provided the 13 T cell receptor beta chains below, sequenced in a study of shared clonotypes between healthy human individuals. Only in-frame clones appear in the TCRdb table, and some are missing; sequencing was by immunoSEQ multiplex PCR. The table lists 2 million to 2.5 million clones, almost 96% of them singletons. The sequenced material came from naive CD4+ T cells sorted from blood. Regarding subset: CD45RA+ positively selected. Receptors originate from a man aged 18 to 29 in good health.

In regard to this clone: Different DNA sequences within this sample yield the same CDR3. V and J are TRBV5-1 and TRBJ1-3, with no clear D. Germline V gives CDR1 SGHRS, CDR2 YFSETQ. V lost 0 bases to trimming and J lost 0 bases, with 7 bases between them. The CDR3 extends over 15 amino acids. The CDR3 spells CASSLASSSGNTIYF. In DNA, the CDR3 is TGCGCCAGCAGCTTGGCCTCGAGCTCTGGAAACACCATATATTTT.

V is TRBV5-1 and J is TRBJ1-1; 9 bases fit TRBD1. Looked up from germline, CDR1 is SGHRS and CDR2 is YFSETQ. Losses at the gene ends were 0 bases for V and 5 bases for J; bases not matched to a gene: 5. The CDR3 runs 15 residues. CDR3 protein: CASSLAGTGPTEAFF. The CDR3 DNA sequence: TGCGCCAGCAGCTTGGCCGGGACAGGGCCAACTGAAGCTTTCTTT.

The V and J genes are TRBV7-2 and TRBJ1-2; perhaps TRBD1 as D (5 bases). The CDR3 spans 16 residues. In germline, CDR1 is SGHTA, CDR2 FQGNSA. V lost 6 bases to trimming and J lost 0 bases, with 17 bases between them. CDR3 in amino acids: CASSLPGTAANYGYTF. CDR3 coding DNA: TGTGCCAGCAGTCTCCCCGGGACTGCAGCTAACTATGGCTACACCTTC.

This chain joins TRBV18 and TRBJ1-1, with D uncertain. This CDR3 contains 12 residues. Germline loops: CDR1 KGHSH, CDR2 LQKENI. The V end lost 6 bases, the J end lost 6 bases, and 11 bases lay between the germline ends. CDR3 DNA: TGTGCCAGCTCCCCGGCCCAGGCTGAAGCTTTCTTT. This translates into CASSPAQAEAFF.

The gene calls are TRBV6-5 and TRBJ1-5; no reliable D call. The CDR3 runs 15 residues. Per the germline V gene, CDR1 is MNHEY and CDR2 is SVGAGI. V was clipped by 2 bases and J by 0 bases, with 8 bases between them. The CDR3 spells CASSYGQDSNQPQHF. CDR3 coding DNA: TGTGCCAGCAGTTACGGGCAGGATAGCAATCAGCCCCAGCATTTT.

The chain carries TRBV27 and TRBJ1-1; 7 nucleotides align to TRBD1. The CDR3 covers 14 residues. V trimming: 6 bases; J trimming: 5 bases; junction bases outside the gene matches: 9. Germline V gene lookup returns CDR1 MNHEY and CDR2 SMNVEV (reference sequence). In nucleotides, the CDR3 is TGTGCCAGCAGCCTACAGGGGAAGGGAACTGAAGCTTTCTTT. Its translation is CASSLQGKGTEAFF.

The chain joins TRBV5-6 to TRBJ2-7; D uncertain. Trimming cost V 2 bases and J 0 bases, with 12 bases left between them. The CDR3 sequence is 15 residues long. Germline CDR1 SGHDT, CDR2 YYEEEE. CDR3 sequence (DNA): TGTGCCAGCAGCTTCTTTTTCAGTCCCTCCTACGAGCAGTACTTC. It yields the protein CASSFFFSPSYEQYF.

V usage is TRBV19 and J usage is TRBJ2-7, with D unclear. Per the germline V gene, CDR1 is LNHDA and CDR2 is SQIVND (reference sequence). V lost 3 bases and J 7 bases, leaving 16 bases between the germline ends. This CDR3 region has 14 residues. The CDR3 here is CASSIGPDLGEQYF. DNA for the CDR3: TGTGCCAGTAGTATTGGACCAGATTTGGGGGAGCAGTACTTC.

The rearrangement links TRBV6-1 to TRBJ1-2, with a possible D match to TRBD1 (5 bases). V dropped 4 bases and J dropped 3 bases, with 9 bases sitting between them. Germline V gene lookup returns CDR1 MNHNS and CDR2 SASEGT. The CDR3 consists of 13 residues. CDR3 nucleotides: TGTGCCAGCAGTGGGGACGCCTACTATGGCTACACCTTC. Protein: CASSGDAYYGYTF.

The CDR3 sequence: CAWDPGTSGYEQYF. CDR3 DNA sequence: TGTGCCTGGGACCCCGGGACTAGCGGGTACGAGCAGTACTTC. The chain joins TRBV30 to TRBJ2-7; 12 bases are a match to TRBD2. The CDR3 totals 14 residues. V shed 5 bases and J 4 bases; nucleotides not matched to a gene: 6. The germline gives CDR1 GTSNPN, CDR2 SVGIG (reference sequence).

The chain uses TRBV4-3 and TRBJ2-7; D not certain. V was trimmed by 0 bases and J by 6 bases, leaving 12 bases between them. Per germline, CDR1 LGHNA and CDR2 YSLEER. The CDR3 sequence is 14 residues long. The CDR3 spells CASSQEPRSGEQYF. The DNA of the CDR3 is TGCGCCAGCAGCCAAGAGCCTAGGTCGGGCGAGCAGTACTTC.

The chain couples TRBV27 to TRBJ2-7; 12 bases are a match to TRBD2. Germline V gene lookup returns CDR1 MNHEY and CDR2 SMNVEV (reference sequence). The CDR3 contains 16 residues. The trim removed 6 bases at V and 7 bases at J, leaving 13 bases unmatched. In DNA form, the CDR3 reads TGTGCCAGCAGCCACGGACTAGCGGGGCGCCCCTGGGAGCAGTACTTC. It translates to CASSHGLAGRPWEQYF.

This clone appeared a single time. This rearrangement joins TRBV5-1 to TRBJ2-7, with D uncertain. This CDR3 is built from 18 residues. The ends were cut back, 3 bases at V and 1 base at J, with 23 bases in the middle. From germline, CDR1 is SGHRS and CDR2 YFSETQ. CDR3 nucleotides: TGCGCCAGCAGCTATTGGTCCACCTCGGTTGTAGCATCCTACGAGCAGTACTTC. The encoded protein is CASSYWSTSVVASYEQYF.